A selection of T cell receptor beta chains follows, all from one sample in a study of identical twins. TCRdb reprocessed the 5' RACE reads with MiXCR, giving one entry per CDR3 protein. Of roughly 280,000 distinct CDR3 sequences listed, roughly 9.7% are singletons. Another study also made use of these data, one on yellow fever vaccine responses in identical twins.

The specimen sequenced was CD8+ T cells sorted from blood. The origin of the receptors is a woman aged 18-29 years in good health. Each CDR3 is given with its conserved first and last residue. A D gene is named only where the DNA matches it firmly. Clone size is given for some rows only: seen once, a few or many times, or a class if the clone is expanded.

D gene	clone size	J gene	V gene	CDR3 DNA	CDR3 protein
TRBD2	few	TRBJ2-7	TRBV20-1	TGCAGTGCTACAGGCTCTGGGGGTGCGGGAGACTCCTACGAGCAGTACTTC	CSATGSGGAGDSYEQYF
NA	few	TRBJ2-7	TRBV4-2	TGTGCCAGCAGCCAAGCCCAAATCTCCTACGAGCAGTACTTC	CASSQAQISYEQYF
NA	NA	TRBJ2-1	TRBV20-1	TGCAGTGCTAGAACCCGGACAGTGCTCTACAATGAGCAGTTCTTC	CSARTRTVLYNEQFF
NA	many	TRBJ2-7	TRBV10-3	TGTGCCATCAGTGAGTACCTAGAGGGGAACTACGAGCAGTACTTC	CAISEYLEGNYEQYF
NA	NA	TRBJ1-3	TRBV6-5	TGTGCCAGCACCAAGGACGGGATCTTACAATATTTT	CASTKDGILQYF
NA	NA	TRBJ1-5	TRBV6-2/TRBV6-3	TGTGCCAGCAGTTACACGATTCTTAGCAATCAGCCCCAGCATTTT	CASSYTILSNQPQHF
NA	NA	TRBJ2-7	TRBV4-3	TGCGCCAGCAGCCGCCAGGTTGCGGGGGCGGAGGAGCTGTACTTC	CASSRQVAGAEELYF
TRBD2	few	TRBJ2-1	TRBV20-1	TGCAGTGCTAGATTGTTCGCTAGCGGTACCTACAATGAGCAGTTCTTC	CSARLFASGTYNEQFF
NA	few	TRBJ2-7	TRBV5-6	TGTGCCAGCAGCTTGTTGGTCGAGCAGTACTTC	CASSLLVEQYF
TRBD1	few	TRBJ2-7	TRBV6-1	TGTGCCAGCAGTCCCGACAGGGCACTCTACGAGCAGTACTTC	CASSPDRALYEQYF
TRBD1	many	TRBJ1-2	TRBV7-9	TGTGCCAGCAGCCCTGACAGGGTAGGGTCTGGCTACACCTTC	CASSPDRVGSGYTF
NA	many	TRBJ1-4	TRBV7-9	TGTGCCAGCAGCTTAAGGCAGGGGTATGAAAAACTGTTTTTT	CASSLRQGYEKLFF
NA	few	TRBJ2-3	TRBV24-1	TGTGCCACCAGTGAGACTTACAGCACAGATACGCAGTATTTT	CATSETYSTDTQYF
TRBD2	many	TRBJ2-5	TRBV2	TGTGCCAGCAGTGAATCGTGGGAGGGCCGAGAGACCCAGTACTTC	CASSESWEGRETQYF
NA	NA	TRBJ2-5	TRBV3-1	TGTGCCAGCAGCCAAGACCCCGGACAGTATGAGACCCAGTACTTC	CASSQDPGQYETQYF
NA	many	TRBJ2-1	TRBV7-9	TGTGCCAGCAGCTTGTGGGGTAATGAGCAGTTCTTC	CASSLWGNEQFF
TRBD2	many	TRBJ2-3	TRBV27	TGTGCCAGCAGTTACGGCGGGGGACTAGCGAGCACAGATACGCAGTATTTT	CASSYGGGLASTDTQYF
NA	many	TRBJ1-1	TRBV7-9	TGTGCCAGCAGCTTAGAGTCAGGGAACACTGAAGCTTTCTTT	CASSLESGNTEAFF
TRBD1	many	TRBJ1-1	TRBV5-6	TGTGCCAGCAGCTTGGCCGCAGGGGGGAACACTGAAGCTTTCTTT	CASSLAAGGNTEAFF
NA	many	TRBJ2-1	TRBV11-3	TGTGCCAGCAGCCCCCATGGACGCGGGGCCTACAATGAGCAGTTCTTC	CASSPHGRGAYNEQFF
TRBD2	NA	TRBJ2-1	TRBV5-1	TGCGCCAGCAGCTTGGGGCCGACTAGCGTCTACAATGAGCAGTTCTTC	CASSLGPTSVYNEQFF
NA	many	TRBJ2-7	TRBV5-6	TGTGCCAGCAGCTTGGGGAGGGGACCTTTCTACGAGCAGTACTTC	CASSLGRGPFYEQYF
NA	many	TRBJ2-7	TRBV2	TGTGCCAGCAGTGATGGCGGGTCCTACGAGCAGTACTTC	CASSDGGSYEQYF
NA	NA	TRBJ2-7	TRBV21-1	TGTGCCAGCAGCAAAGCGGAGGGAGCCCCCTCTAGGGAGCAGTACTTC	CASSKAEGAPSREQYF
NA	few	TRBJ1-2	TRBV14	TGTGCCAGCAGCCACGATGGATATGGCTACACCTTC	CASSHDGYGYTF
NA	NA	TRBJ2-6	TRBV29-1	TGCAGCGTTGCCGACAGGAACTCTGGGGCCAACGTCCTGACTTTC	CSVADRNSGANVLTF
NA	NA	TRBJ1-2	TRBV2	TGTGCCAGCACCCCAAATCGGGCAGGGCGGGGCTACACCTTC	CASTPNRAGRGYTF
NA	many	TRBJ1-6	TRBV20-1	TGCAGTGCTAAAGGCCAGGAATATAATTCACCCCTCCACTTT	CSAKGQEYNSPLHF
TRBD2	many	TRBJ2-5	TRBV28	TGTGCCAGCAGTTCCACTAGCGGGACGTCCCAAGAGACCCAGTACTTC	CASSSTSGTSQETQYF
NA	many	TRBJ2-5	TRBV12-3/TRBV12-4	TGTGCCAGCAGTTTCAGGGATGGAGAGACCCAGTACTTC	CASSFRDGETQYF
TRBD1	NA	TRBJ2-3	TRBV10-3	TGTGCCATCGGAAGTTCCGGACAGGTGGGGGATACGCAGTATTTT	CAIGSSGQVGDTQYF
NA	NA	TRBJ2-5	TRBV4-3	TGCGCCAGCAGCCAAGGACCGGGAACGGCGGGAGAGACCCAGTACTTC	CASSQGPGTAGETQYF
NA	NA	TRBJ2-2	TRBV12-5	TGTGCTAGTGGTTTGACGATTACCCCCGGGGAGCTGTTTTTT	CASGLTITPGELFF
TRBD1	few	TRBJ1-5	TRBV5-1	TGCGCCAGCAGCCCAGAAGGGGGCCGGAAGCCCCAGCATTTT	CASSPEGGRKPQHF
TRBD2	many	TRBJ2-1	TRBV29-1	TGCAGCGCCGGCGGCGGGGGGGGGTACAATGAGCAGTTCTTC	CSAGGGGGYNEQFF
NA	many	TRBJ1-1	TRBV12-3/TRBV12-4	TGTGCCACCCGTCAGTACGGGGGCCCAACTGAAGCTTTCTTT	CATRQYGGPTEAFF
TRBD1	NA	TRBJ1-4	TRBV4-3	TGCGCCAGCAGCCAAGTTGGGGGACAGCAGTTTTTT	CASSQVGGQQFF
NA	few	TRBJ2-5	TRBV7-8	TGTGCCAGCAGCTTATCCAGCTGGGAGTACCAAGAGACCCAGTACTTC	CASSLSSWEYQETQYF
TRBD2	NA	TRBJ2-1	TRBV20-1	TGCAGTCACTACCACTTAGCGGGGGGGGCAGTAGGTGAGCAGTTCTTC	CSHYHLAGGAVGEQFF
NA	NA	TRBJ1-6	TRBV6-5	TGTGCCAGCAGTTATACAGGAACTTCCTATAATTCACCCCTCCACTTT	CASSYTGTSYNSPLHF
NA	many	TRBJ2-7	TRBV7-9	TGTGCCAGCAGCTTGGCCAACTCCTACGAGCAGTACTTC	CASSLANSYEQYF
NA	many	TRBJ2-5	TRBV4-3	TGCGCCAGCAGCCAAGGGGATGTCGGGACCCAGTACTTC	CASSQGDVGTQYF
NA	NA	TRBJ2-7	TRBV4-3	TGCGCCAGCAGCCAAGGTCCCCTGGGAGAGCAGTACTTC	CASSQGPLGEQYF
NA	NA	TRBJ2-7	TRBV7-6	TGTGCCAGCAGCAACAGAGCGAACTACGAGCAGTACTTC	CASSNRANYEQYF
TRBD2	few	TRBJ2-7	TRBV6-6	TGTGCCAGCAGGAACCATGGGGGGGACGAGCAGTACTTC	CASRNHGGDEQYF
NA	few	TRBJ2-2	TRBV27	TGTGCCAGCAGCCCCCTCCGTGCGGACCTGACCGGGGAGCTGTTTTTT	CASSPLRADLTGELFF
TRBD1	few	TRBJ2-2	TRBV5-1	TGCGCCAGCAGCGGTGGACAGGGGGTGACCGGGGAGCTGTTTTTT	CASSGGQGVTGELFF
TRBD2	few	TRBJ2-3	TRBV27	TGTGCCAGCAGTTCAAGGACTCCGGGACTAGCGGGGGGGGCAGATACGCAGTATTTT	CASSSRTPGLAGGADTQYF
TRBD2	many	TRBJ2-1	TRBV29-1	TGCAGCGTCCTAGCGGGCCGCAATGAGCAGTTCTTC	CSVLAGRNEQFF
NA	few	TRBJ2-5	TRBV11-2	TGTGCCAGCAGCTCTGGTCCTCCGACTCGACCGATCCCGGAGACCCAGTACTTC	CASSSGPPTRPIPETQYF
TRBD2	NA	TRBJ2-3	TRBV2	TGTGCCACCGGACTAGGGAACACAGATACGCAGTATTTT	CATGLGNTDTQYF